This TCR beta chain stems from a study of T cells after posttransplantation cyclophosphamide. Turning to this clone: Antigen specificity is unknown.

There are 15 residues in the CDR3. Per the germline V gene, CDR1 is SGHRS and CDR2 is YFSETQ. The trim removed 3 bases at V and 7 bases at J, leaving 9 bases unmatched. Regarding the study as a whole: Recipient CMV seropositivity and CMV reactivation strongly tracked TRB clonality. Donor CD8+ memory clones often dominated recipient blood repertoires at later times. TRB overlap between skin or GI tissue T cells and blood was limited.

The table came from immunoSEQ multiplex PCR; TCRdb's copy has only in-frame clones and leaves some out. The sample holds some 27,000 clones; 86% are singletons and the top ten take roughly 3%. Sequencing input: PBMCs. V and J are TRBV5-1 and TRBJ1-3; the match to TRBD1 covers 8 bases. The TCR comes from a man aged 50 to 60. The CDR3 reads CASSWTTGVGNTIYF. CDR3 sequence (DNA): TGCGCCAGCAGCTGGACGACAGGGGTTGGTAACACCATATATTTT.